One and the same sample provided the 25 T cell receptor beta chains below, sequenced in a study of cytomegalovirus exposure and HLA in healthy donors. Produced via immunoSEQ multiplex PCR; TCRdb's table is partial and in-frame only. Of 120,000 or so clones listed, 95% to 97% are singletons. The specimen sequenced was PBMCs. All receptors derive from a man aged 18 to 29 in good health and CMV-seronegative.

CDR3 loop: CASSLYRGNTEAFF. The CDR3 bases are TGCGCCAGCAGCTTGTATCGGGGAAACACTGAAGCTTTCTTT. This chain connects TRBV5-1 to TRBJ1-1; D unresolved. CDR3 length: 14 residues. Germline V lookup: CDR1 SGHRS, CDR2 YFSETQ. V shed 1 base and J shed 2 bases, with 9 bases lying between them.

This clone is a singleton in its sample. The chain is built from TRBV9 and TRBJ2-7; D is unresolved. Trimming shortened V by 0 bases and J by 0 bases, and 10 bases separated the two germline ends. The germline CDR1 and CDR2 sequences are SGDLS and YYNGEE. This CDR3 comprises 15 residues. The CDR3: CASSVEAASSYEQYF. The CDR3 nucleotides read TGTGCCAGCAGCGTAGAGGCAGCTAGCTCCTACGAGCAGTACTTC.

The chain links TRBV19 to TRBJ2-5; possibly TRBD1 for D (5 bases). Trimming took off 5 bases at V and 5 bases at J, with 18 bases between the two ends. Per germline, CDR1 LNHDA and CDR2 SQIVND (reference sequence). The CDR3 is made up of 15 amino acids. DNA of the CDR3: TGTGCCAGTAGTCGATACGCCGCATCAGGGGAGACCCAGTACTTC. This sequence encodes CASSRYAASGETQYF.

J is TRBJ1-5 and V is TRBV19; D gene unclear. CDR1 and CDR2 (germline): LNHDA, SQIVND (reference sequence). Trimming left V 1 base short and J 3 bases short, with 10 bases between. This CDR3 comprises 15 residues. Written as DNA, the CDR3 is TGTGCCAGTAGTATAGCGTTCTTCCCCAATCAGCCCCAGCATTTT. The encoded protein is CASSIAFFPNQPQHF.

CDR3 bases: TGTGCCAGCAGTACACAAGCGGAGGTATACTACAATGAGCAGTTCTTC. It specifies CASSTQAEVYYNEQFF. This chain connects TRBV27 to TRBJ2-1, with D maybe TRBD2 (5 bases). V shed 5 bases and J shed 3 bases, with 17 bases lying between them. Germline CDR1 and CDR2: MNHEY and SMNVEV (reference sequence). The CDR3 length is 16 residues.

The chain couples TRBV27 to TRBJ2-7, with TRBD1 identical over 7 bases. The germline V gene encodes CDR1 MNHEY and CDR2 SMNVEV (reference sequence). The V and J ends lost 4 bases and 4 bases, in that order; junction bases with no gene match: 4. CDR3 length equals 13 residues. CDR3 in DNA: TGTGCCAGCAGTTGGTCAGGGGGTTACGAGCAGTACTTC. It encodes CASSWSGGYEQYF.

The chain carries TRBV29-1 and TRBJ2-1; D is undetermined. Trimming removed 3 bases from V and 0 bases from J, with 15 bases in between. CDR1 is SQVTM, CDR2 ANQGSEA, per germline. The CDR3 extends over 16 amino acids. CDR3 region: CSVELTFHSSYNEQFF. The CDR3, as DNA: TGCAGCGTTGAGTTAACTTTTCATAGCTCCTACAATGAGCAGTTCTTC.

The chain links TRBV6-5 to TRBJ1-4; D call uncertain. V lost 7 bases and J 8 bases, leaving 20 bases between the germline ends. This CDR3 is 15 amino acids long. Germline V CDR1 and CDR2: MNHEY, SVGAGI. Here the CDR3 DNA reads TGTGCCAGCACAACCGGCCCCAGCGGTAGGGAAAAACTGTTTTTT. Amino acid sequence: CASTTGPSGREKLFF.

V is TRBV19 and J is TRBJ2-6; no clear D gene. The germline V gene has CDR1 LNHDA and CDR2 SQIVND (reference sequence). The CDR3 totals 11 residues. V was trimmed by 4 bases and J by 17 bases, leaving 12 bases between them. The CDR3: CASSTPRGMTF. The CDR3 DNA is TGTGCCAGTAGTACCCCGAGAGGAATGACTTTC.

This clone appeared once. The chain has TRBV19 and TRBJ2-3; 10 bases match TRBD2. There are 15 residues in the CDR3. CDR1 and CDR2 from the germline V gene are LNHDA and SQIVND (reference sequence). V gave up 5 bases and J gave up 0 bases; unmatched junction bases: 2. CDR3 sequence (DNA): TGTGCCAGTAGTGTGACTAGCGGGAGCACAGATACGCAGTATTTT. Amino acid sequence: CASSVTSGSTDTQYF.

This sequence joins TRBV21-1 and TRBJ2-7; the table's D call TRBD2 went unverified against the DNA. TRBV21-1 corresponds to a pseudogene. This CDR3 is built from 14 residues. The CDR3 protein is CASNRDSSPHEQYF. The CDR3 DNA reads as TGTGCCAGCAACCGGGACTCTTCCCCCCACGAGCAGTACTTC.

The V gene is TRBV18, the J gene TRBJ2-7; the match to TRBD1 covers 10 bases. Germline V gives CDR1 KGHSH, CDR2 LQKENI. The CDR3 covers 15 residues. J was trimmed by 2 bases and V by 1 base; bases with no gene match: 2. Written as DNA, the CDR3 is TGTGCCAGCTCACCACGAGGACAGGGGGCCTACGAGCAGTACTTC. Translated: CASSPRGQGAYEQYF.

This clone was counted once. The chain recombines TRBV28 with TRBJ1-2, with TRBD1 as a possible D gene (5 bases). V gave up 8 bases and J gave up 4 bases, with 11 bases separating them. The CDR3 sequence is 12 residues long. CDR1 MDHEN and CDR2 SYDVKM come from the germline V gene. CDR3 loop: CASVQGLYGYTF. The CDR3 DNA sequence: TGTGCCAGCGTTCAGGGTCTCTATGGCTACACCTTC.

This chain links TRBV11-3 with TRBJ2-2; 7 bases fit TRBD1. V gave up 3 bases and J gave up 4 bases; unmatched junction bases: 2. This CDR3 is 14 amino acids long. Germline-derived CDR1 and CDR2 are SGHNT and YENEEA. The CDR3 spells CASSLAGGTGELFF. For the CDR3, the DNA is TGTGCCAGCAGCTTGGCAGGGGGCACCGGGGAGCTGTTTTTT.

This clone was recorded only once. This chain links TRBV18 with TRBJ1-2; 11 bases align to TRBD1. V was pared by 3 bases and J by 4 bases, with 4 bases of the junction left unmatched. Germline V CDR1 and CDR2: KGHSH, LQKENI. The CDR3 loop spans 15 amino acids. CDR3 residues: CASSPGTGGAYGYTF. The CDR3 region has the DNA TGTGCCAGCTCACCGGGGACAGGGGGTGCCTATGGCTACACCTTC.

The rearrangement links TRBV11-3 to TRBJ2-1, with 9 bases that match TRBD2. Germline assignment: CDR1 SGHNT and CDR2 YENEEA. With V trimmed by 0 bases and J by 8 bases, 14 bases remained unmatched. The CDR3 consists of 18 residues. The CDR3 here is CASSLEGVRSGRRYEQFF. For the CDR3, the DNA is TGTGCCAGCAGCTTAGAGGGGGTCAGGAGCGGGAGGAGGTATGAGCAGTTCTTC.

The chain employs TRBV7-3 and TRBJ2-1; 9 nucleotides line up with TRBD2. Germline-derived CDR1 and CDR2 are SGHTA and FQGTGA. Trimming removed 4 bases from V and 7 bases from J; junction bases left unmatched: 11. This CDR3 is 16 amino acids long. CDR3 sequence (DNA): TGTGCCAGCAGCTCGGTAGCGGGAGCAGTCGGGAATGAGCAGTTCTTC. Residues: CASSSVAGAVGNEQFF.

J is TRBJ1-1 and V is TRBV29-1, with D perhaps matching TRBD1 (5 bases). V lost 8 bases, J lost 5 bases, and 15 bases lay in between. This CDR3 region has 12 residues. The V gene's germline CDR1 is SQVTM and CDR2 ANQGSEA. The chain's CDR3 is CSFWGLGTEAFF. The CDR3, as DNA: TGCAGCTTCTGGGGCCTCGGGACTGAAGCTTTCTTT.

The chain recombines TRBV11-1 with TRBJ2-3; D is perhaps TRBD2 (6 bases). CDR1 is SGHAT and CDR2 is FQDESV in the germline V gene (reference sequence). The CDR3 is 15 amino acids. V lost 3 bases to trimming and J lost 3 bases, with 13 bases between them. This CDR3 is CASSLGLGRTDTQYF. CDR3 bases: TGTGCCAGCAGCTTGGGGCTTGGGAGGACAGATACGCAGTATTTT.

This CDR3 is CASSWGGQANEQYF. The DNA of the CDR3 is TGCGCCAGCAGCTGGGGAGGACAGGCCAACGAGCAGTACTTC. The rearrangement links TRBV5-1 to TRBJ2-7, with D tentatively TRBD1 (7 bases). There are 14 residues in the CDR3. Trimming removed 3 bases at V and 5 bases at J, with 15 bases between. Germline values: CDR1 SGHRS, CDR2 YFSETQ.

This chain uses TRBV11-3 with TRBJ2-1; maybe TRBD1 (6 bases). V lost 5 bases and J 0 bases, leaving 14 bases between the germline ends. Per the germline V gene, CDR1 is SGHNT and CDR2 is YENEEA. This CDR3 comprises 16 residues. CDR3 in DNA: TGTGCCAGCAGCGCCTCCAGGGGAGTCTCCTACAATGAGCAGTTCTTC. It encodes CASSASRGVSYNEQFF.

The chain employs TRBV18 and TRBJ2-1; 8 bases are shared with TRBD1. V gave up 4 bases and J gave up 8 bases; unmatched junction bases: 4. Looked up from germline, CDR1 is KGHSH and CDR2 is LQKENI. The CDR3 is made up of 13 amino acids. The CDR3 sequence is CASSRPGGDEQFF. CDR3 in DNA: TGTGCCAGCTCACGACCAGGGGGCGATGAGCAGTTCTTC.

The chain uses TRBV28 and TRBJ2-3, with D possibly matching TRBD1 (6 bases). There are 14 residues in the CDR3. Germline CDR1 reads MDHEN; CDR2 reads SYDVKM. Deletions cut 5 bases from V and 4 bases from J, with 13 bases between. CDR3 DNA: TGTGCCAGCAGTCCACAGGGTTATTCAGATACGCAGTATTTT. Encoded protein: CASSPQGYSDTQYF.

This clone has only one observation. J is TRBJ2-2 and V is TRBV7-9; D is uncertain. V lost 2 bases and J lost 3, with 13 bases in between. Per germline, CDR1 SEHNR and CDR2 FQNEAQ (reference sequence). CDR3 length: 16 residues. DNA for the CDR3: TGTGCCAGCAGCTTACGAATTGTGGCGGACACCGGGGAGCTGTTTTTT. It is translated as CASSLRIVADTGELFF.

The J gene is TRBJ1-1, the V gene TRBV30; D ambiguous. V shed 2 bases and J shed 10 bases, with 14 bases lying between them. The CDR3 extends over 12 amino acids. Looked up from germline, CDR1 is GTSNPN and CDR2 is SVGIG (reference sequence). This CDR3 reads CAWSPYSRGAFF. The CDR3 region has the DNA TGTGCCTGGAGTCCTTATTCCCGAGGAGCTTTCTTT.